The 5 T cell receptor beta chains reported below all come from one sample, sequenced in a study of identical twins. TCRdb reanalysed the 5' RACE reads using MiXCR and keeps one entry per CDR3 protein. The table shows around 490,000 distinct CDR3 sequences, with about a fifth occurring only once. This sample was also put to use in a study of yellow fever vaccine responses in identical twins.

Material for sequencing was CD4+ T cells sorted from blood. These receptors all stem from a woman younger than 35 in good health.

This clonotype was counted between two and nine times. The gene calls are TRBV5-6 and TRBJ2-5, with a possible D match to TRBD2 (5 bases). Germline lookup yields CDR1 SGHDT and CDR2 YYEEEE. The CDR3 extends over 13 amino acids. V was trimmed by 2 bases and J by 6 bases, leaving 11 bases between them. CDR3 residues: CASSLGSVKTQYF. The CDR3 region has the DNA TGTGCCAGCAGCTTAGGTAGCGTCAAGACCCAGTACTTC. The variable domain in full, completed from reference TRBV5-6 and TRBJ2-5, reads DAGVTQSPTHLIKTRGQQVTLRCSPKSGHDTVSWYQQALGQGPQFIFQYYEEEERQRGNFPDRFSGHQFPNYSSELNVNALLLGDSALYLCASSLGSVKTQYFGPGTRLLVL.

This clonotype was picked up a small number of times. The genes are TRBV27 and TRBJ1-1; D remains ambiguous. The length of the CDR3 is 13 residues. Trimming took off 2 bases at V and 7 bases at J, with 11 bases between the two ends. The germline V gene encodes CDR1 MNHEY and CDR2 SMNVEV (reference sequence). The CDR3 DNA follows: TGTGCCAGCAGTTTAAAGGTCCGGGGTGAAGCTTTCTTT. As protein: CASSLKVRGEAFF.

This clonotype was picked up a small number of times. The chain uses TRBV20-1 and TRBJ2-7, with D possibly being TRBD1 or TRBD2 (5 bases each). The CDR3 loop spans 13 amino acids. V lost 5 bases to trimming and J lost 2 bases, with 13 bases between them. The V gene's germline CDR1 is DFQATT and CDR2 SNEGSKA (reference sequence). The CDR3 here is CSALRDGTYEQYF. The CDR3 nucleotides read TGCAGTGCTCTCCGGGACGGCACCTACGAGCAGTACTTC.

The table lists this clonotype with a few counts. The chain combines TRBV15 with TRBJ2-7; possibly TRBD1 for D (6 bases). There are 15 residues in the CDR3. The germline V and J ends were trimmed by 2 bases and 4 bases, with 15 bases remaining between them. The germline gives CDR1 LNHNV, CDR2 YYDKDF (reference sequence). The CDR3 reads CATSRNPIGGYEQYF. The CDR3 DNA follows: TGTGCCACCAGCAGAAATCCGATAGGGGGTTACGAGCAGTACTTC.

This clonotype was seen a few times. CDR3 DNA sequence: TGTGCCATCAGTGAGCCTTTCGGATCCGGGACTAACTACGAGCAGTACTTC. Translating gives CAISEPFGSGTNYEQYF. This rearrangement joins TRBV10-3 to TRBJ2-7; 7 bases fit TRBD2. Trimming took 2 bases from V and 3 from J; bases not matched to a gene: 13. Germline loops: CDR1 ENHRY, CDR2 SYGVKD. The CDR3 extends over 17 amino acids.